This paragraph covers one T cell receptor beta chain sequence. Its cognate antigen is unknown. The V and J ends lost 7 bases and 1 base respectively, with 7 bases between them. This CDR3 comprises 11 residues. Germline V lookup: CDR1 DFQATT, CDR2 SNEGSKA (reference sequence). The record originates from a study of radiotherapy plus CTLA-4 blockade in lung cancer. Study-wide findings and caveats: Radiotherapy was combined with ipilimumab, and tumor-derived TCR clones then expanded in blood. Best predicting response, reportedly, were early blood T cell clone dynamics, with interferon-beta.

The data were produced by immunoSEQ multiplex PCR, yet TCRdb's version contains in-frame clones alone and is incomplete. This sample has approximately 85,000 clones, with about 90% found just once. Those patients who had chemo-refractory metastatic non-small-cell lung cancer were given focal radiation along with CTLA-4 blockade through ipilimumab. Sequencing was performed on peripheral blood, taken from a patient treated with radiotherapy plus ipilimumab. The chain is built from TRBV20-1 and TRBJ1-1; possible D gene TRBD1, 5 bases. The sequence was obtained from a human donor with non-small cell lung cancer who had a partial response to radiotherapy plus ipilimumab. CDR3 coding DNA: TGCAGTGTAACAGGGAACACTGAAGCTTTCTTT. Amino acids: CSVTGNTEAFF.